What follows describes a single T cell receptor (beta chain). Its specificity is unknown. Germline V gene data show CDR1 as SQVTM and CDR2 as ANQGSEA. There are 11 residues in the CDR3. Trimming took 8 bases from V and 4 from J; bases not matched to a gene: 4. The sample is drawn from a study of STAT3 mutations in large granular lymphocyte leukemia. Points from the study as a whole: In about 30% of the 18 patients, new TCR clonotypes emerged after therapy. Every T-cell large granular lymphocyte leukemia patient had at least one immunodominant TCR beta clonotype.

TCRdb's copy holds only in-frame clones and misses some; the assay was immunoSEQ multiplex PCR. Found here are about 20,000 clones, approximately 92% of them singletons; the top ten hold about 45%. This rearrangement joins TRBV29-1 to TRBJ2-5; 7 bases are a match to TRBD2. This clonotype was obtained from a man in his fifties or sixties with T-cell large granular lymphocyte leukemia. Some clones in this sample may be carry-over from other donors' samples. Sequencing used peripheral blood mononuclear cells. DNA of the CDR3: TGCAGCAAGCGCGGGGGAGAGACCCAGTACTTC. Translation: CSKRGGETQYF.